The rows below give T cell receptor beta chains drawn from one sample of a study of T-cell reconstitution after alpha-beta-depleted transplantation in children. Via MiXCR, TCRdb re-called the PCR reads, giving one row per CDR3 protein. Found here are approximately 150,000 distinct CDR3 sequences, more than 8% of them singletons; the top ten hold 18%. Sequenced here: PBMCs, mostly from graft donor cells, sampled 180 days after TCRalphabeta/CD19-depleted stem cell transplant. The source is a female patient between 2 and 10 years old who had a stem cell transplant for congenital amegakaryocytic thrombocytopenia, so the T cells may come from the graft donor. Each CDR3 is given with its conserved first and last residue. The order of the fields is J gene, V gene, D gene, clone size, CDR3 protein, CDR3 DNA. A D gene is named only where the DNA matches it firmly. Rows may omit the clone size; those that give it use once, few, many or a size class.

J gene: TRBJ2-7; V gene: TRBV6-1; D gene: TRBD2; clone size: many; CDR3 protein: CASRLLATSYEQYF; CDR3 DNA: TGTGCCAGCAGACTACTAGCGACCTCCTACGAGCAGTACTTC
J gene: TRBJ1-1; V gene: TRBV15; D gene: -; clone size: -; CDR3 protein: CATSRGEGWGTEAFF; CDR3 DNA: TGTGCCACCAGCAGAGGTGAGGGTTGGGGGACTGAAGCTTTCTTT
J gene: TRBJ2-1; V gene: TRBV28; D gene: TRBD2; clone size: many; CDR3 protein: CASSLSRLANEQFF; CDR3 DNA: TGTGCCAGCAGTTTATCCCGACTAGCCAATGAGCAGTTCTTC
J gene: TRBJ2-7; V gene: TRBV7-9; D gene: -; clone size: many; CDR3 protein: CASALTARDPYEQYF; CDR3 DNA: TGTGCCAGCGCTCTCACTGCGAGAGACCCTTACGAGCAGTACTTC
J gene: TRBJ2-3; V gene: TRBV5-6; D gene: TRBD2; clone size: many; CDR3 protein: CASSLWTSGDTQYF; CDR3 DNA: TGTGCCAGCAGCCTATGGACTAGCGGAGATACGCAGTATTTT
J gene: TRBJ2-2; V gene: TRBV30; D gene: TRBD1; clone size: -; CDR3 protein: CASQLGQTNTGELFF; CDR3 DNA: TGTGCCTCCCAATTGGGACAGACGAACACCGGGGAGCTGTTTTTT
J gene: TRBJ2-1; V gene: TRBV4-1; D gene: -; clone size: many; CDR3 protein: CASSRREFNEQFF; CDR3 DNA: TGCGCCAGCAGCCGCAGGGAATTCAATGAGCAGTTCTTC
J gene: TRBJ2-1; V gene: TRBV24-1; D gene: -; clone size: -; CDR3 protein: CATSVPGWPSYNEQFF; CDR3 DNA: -
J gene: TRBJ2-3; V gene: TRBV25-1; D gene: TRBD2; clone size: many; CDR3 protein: CASSEEGLAGGNTQYF; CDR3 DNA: TGTGCCAGCAGTGAAGAGGGACTAGCGGGAGGAAATACGCAGTATTTT
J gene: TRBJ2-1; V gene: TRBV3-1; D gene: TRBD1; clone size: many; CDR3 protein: CASSHLRQGLFF; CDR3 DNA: TGTGCCAGCAGCCACCTAAGACAGGGCCTGTTCTTC
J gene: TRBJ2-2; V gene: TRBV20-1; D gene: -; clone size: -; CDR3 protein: CSARAKGELFF; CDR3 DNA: TGCAGTGCTAGAGCGAAGGGGGAGCTGTTTTTT
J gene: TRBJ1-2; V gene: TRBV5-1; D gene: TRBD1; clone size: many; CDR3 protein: CASSWDRGYVYTF; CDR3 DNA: TGCGCCAGCAGCTGGGACAGGGGTTATGTCTACACCTTC
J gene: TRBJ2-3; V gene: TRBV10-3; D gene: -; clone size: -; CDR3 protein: CATAPDWYTSTDTQYF; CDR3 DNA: TGTGCCACCGCTCCGGACTGGTATACTAGCACAGATACGCAGTATTTT
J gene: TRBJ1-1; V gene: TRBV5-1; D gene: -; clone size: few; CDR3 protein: CASSLDQGTEAFF; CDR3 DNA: TGCGCCAGCAGCTTGGACCAGGGTACTGAAGCTTTCTTT
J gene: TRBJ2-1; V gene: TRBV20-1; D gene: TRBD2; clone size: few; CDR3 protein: CSARIAGATSEQFF; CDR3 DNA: TGCAGTGCTAGAATAGCGGGAGCCACAAGTGAGCAGTTCTTC
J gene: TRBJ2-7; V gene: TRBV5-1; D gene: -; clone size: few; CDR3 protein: CASSSGDMSYEQYF; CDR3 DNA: TGCGCCAGCAGCAGCGGGGACATGTCCTACGAGCAGTACTTC
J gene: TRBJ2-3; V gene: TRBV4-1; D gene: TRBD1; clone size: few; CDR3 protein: CASSHGQGAVDTQYF; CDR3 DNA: TGCGCCAGCAGCCACGGACAGGGGGCCGTAGATACGCAGTATTTT
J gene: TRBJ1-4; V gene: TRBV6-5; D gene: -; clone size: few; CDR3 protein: CASSYSRAGEELFF; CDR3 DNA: TGTGCCAGCAGTTACTCGAGAGCAGGGGAGGAACTGTTTTTT
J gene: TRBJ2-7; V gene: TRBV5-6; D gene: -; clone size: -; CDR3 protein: CASSLGAGLPLYEQYF; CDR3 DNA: TGTGCCAGCAGCTTGGGGGCTGGACTACCACTTTACGAGCAGTACTTC
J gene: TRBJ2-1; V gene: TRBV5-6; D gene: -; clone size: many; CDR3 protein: CASSLWGETGDNEQFF; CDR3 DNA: TGTGCCAGCAGCTTGTGGGGGGAAACGGGCGACAATGAGCAGTTCTTC
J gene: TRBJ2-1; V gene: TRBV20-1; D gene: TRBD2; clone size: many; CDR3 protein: CSASRTSGSTYNEQFF; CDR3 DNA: TGCAGTGCCAGTAGGACTAGCGGGTCTACCTACAATGAGCAGTTCTTC
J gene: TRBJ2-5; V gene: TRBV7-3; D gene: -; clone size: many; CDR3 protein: CASPVGKGSQETQYF; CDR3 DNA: TGTGCTAGCCCCGTGGGGAAGGGAAGCCAAGAGACCCAGTACTTC
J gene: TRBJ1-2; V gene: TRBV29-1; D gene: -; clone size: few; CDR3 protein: CSVEAREPYGYTF; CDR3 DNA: TGCAGCGTTGAGGCCCGGGAGCCATATGGCTACACCTTC
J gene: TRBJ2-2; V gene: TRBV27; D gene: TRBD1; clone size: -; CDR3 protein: CASSSSGTGTPSTGELFF; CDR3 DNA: TGTGCCAGCAGTTCATCCGGGACAGGGACTCCATCCACCGGGGAGCTGTTTTTT
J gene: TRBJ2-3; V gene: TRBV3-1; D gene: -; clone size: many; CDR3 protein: CASSPDYPSTDTQYF; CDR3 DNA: TGTGCCAGCAGCCCCGACTACCCAAGCACAGATACGCAGTATTTT
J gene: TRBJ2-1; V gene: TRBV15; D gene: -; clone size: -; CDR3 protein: CATSSRSGEQFF; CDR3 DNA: TGTGCCACCAGCTCTCGTTCGGGTGAGCAGTTCTTC
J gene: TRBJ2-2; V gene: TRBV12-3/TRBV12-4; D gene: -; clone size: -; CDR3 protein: CASSKLASNTGELFF; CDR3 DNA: TGTGCCAGCAGCAAACTAGCCTCGAACACCGGGGAGCTGTTTTTT